The 12 T cell receptor beta chains in this list originate from one sample, sequenced in a study of CD8 T cells in ankylosing spondylitis. TCRdb called the 5' RACE reads again in MiXCR, with one record for every CDR3 protein. Of hundreds of thousands of distinct CDR3 sequences listed, roughly 20% are singletons. Material for sequencing was blood, either unsorted or a sorted T cell fraction (not recorded which). The source of these receptors is a male donor with ankylosing spondylitis or in good health (not recorded which).

The chain uses TRBV27 and TRBJ2-1; D is unresolved. The germline CDR1 and CDR2 sequences are MNHEY and SMNVEV (reference sequence). Deletions cut 5 bases from V and 1 base from J, with 18 bases between. This CDR3 has 17 amino acids. The CDR3 reads CASSPDVQAKSYNEQFF. The CDR3 DNA sequence: TGTGCCAGCAGTCCAGACGTCCAGGCGAAATCCTACAATGAGCAGTTCTTC.

The V gene is TRBV29-1, the J gene TRBJ2-3, with 8 bases fitting TRBD1. V was clipped by 6 bases and J by 1 base; unmatched bases: 6. Germline V gene data show CDR1 as SQVTM and CDR2 as ANQGSEA. The CDR3 contains 14 residues. CDR3 DNA sequence: TGCAGCGTGGCGACAGGGGTCCGCACAGATACGCAGTATTTT. Amino acids: CSVATGVRTDTQYF.

Ten or more counts support this clonotype. V is TRBV10-3 and J is TRBJ2-5; D may be TRBD2 (7 bases). The CDR3 loop spans 15 amino acids. The V end lost 5 bases, the J end lost 2 bases, and 15 bases lay between the germline ends. From germline, CDR1 is ENHRY and CDR2 SYGVKD. The CDR3 here is CAISKRDQGQETQYF. Here the CDR3 DNA reads TGTGCCATCAGTAAGCGGGACCAGGGGCAAGAGACCCAGTACTTC.

This sequence joins TRBV7-9 and TRBJ2-7; D remains unclear. There are 13 residues in the CDR3. V was clipped by 2 bases and J by 1 base, with 6 bases between them. The germline CDR1 and CDR2 sequences are SEHNR and FQNEAQ (reference sequence). In nucleotides, the CDR3 is TGTGCCAGCAGCTTATGGAATTCCTACGAGCAGTACTTC. It is translated as CASSLWNSYEQYF.

This clonotype was counted many times. The J gene is TRBJ2-7, the V gene TRBV29-1; tentatively, D is TRBD1 or TRBD2 (5 bases each). V lost 5 bases and J lost 4, with 15 bases in between. CDR1 is SQVTM and CDR2 is ANQGSEA in the germline V gene. The CDR3 consists of 13 residues. The CDR3 DNA sequence: TGCAGCGTTTGCGACGAGGGGTCGTACGAGCAGTACTTC. Encoded protein: CSVCDEGSYEQYF.

CDR3 DNA sequence: TGTGCCAGCAGCCCAAGGAGGGGAATGTACGCCTACGAGCAGTACTTC. Translation: CASSPRRGMYAYEQYF. The J gene is TRBJ2-7, the V gene TRBV3-1, with D perhaps matching TRBD2 (6 bases). Germline CDR1 LGHDT, CDR2 YNNKEL (reference sequence). V gave up 4 bases and J gave up 2 bases, with 18 bases separating them. This CDR3 comprises 16 residues.

This clonotype was seen only a few times. V gene TRBV29-1 combines with J gene TRBJ2-3; the D gene is possibly TRBD2 (5 bases). Germline V gene sequence: CDR1 SQVTM, CDR2 ANQGSEA. CDR3 length equals 16 residues. Trimming pared 4 bases from V and 2 bases from J, leaving 19 bases between. The CDR3 DNA follows: TGCAGCGTTGTTGGGGAGTTAGGCCGACCCACAGATACGCAGTATTTT. Translated: CSVVGELGRPTDTQYF.

This clonotype was detected once. The J gene is TRBJ2-3, the V gene TRBV19; no definite D call. Germline V lookup: CDR1 LNHDA, CDR2 SQIVND (reference sequence). Trimming cost V 4 bases and J 1 base, with 12 bases left between them. The CDR3 sequence is 15 residues long. Here the CDR3 DNA reads TGTGCCAGTAGTACCTTCTTGGGCGGCACAGATACGCAGTATTTT. Translating gives CASSTFLGGTDTQYF.

The chain carries TRBV6-2 or TRBV6-3 and TRBJ2-7, with 9 bases fitting TRBD2. Looked up from germline, CDR1 is MNHEY and CDR2 is SVGEGT. With 0 bases clipped from V and 3 bases from J, the junction kept 9 bases outside the gene matches. The CDR3 has 17 residues. The CDR3 nucleotides are TGTGCCAGCAGTTACTCCAGAGCGGGGGGCCCCGACTACGAGCAGTACTTC. This gives the protein CASSYSRAGGPDYEQYF.

The chain combines TRBV29-1 with TRBJ2-1, with 8 positions matching TRBD1. V dropped 3 bases and J dropped 7; count of bases not matched to a gene: 2. Germline V CDR1 and CDR2: SQVTM, ANQGSEA. The CDR3 is made up of 12 amino acids. The CDR3 bases are TGCAGCGTTGAGGACAGGGCGAATGAGCAGTTCTTC. As protein: CSVEDRANEQFF.

This clonotype was seen a few times. The J gene is TRBJ2-2, the V gene TRBV28; 7 positions agree with TRBD1. Looked up from germline, CDR1 is MDHEN and CDR2 is SYDVKM. V lost 8 bases and J lost 4; bases outside the gene matches: 7. This CDR3 comprises 14 residues. CDR3 residues: CASLRDSGTGELFF. Written as DNA, the CDR3 is TGTGCCAGCTTACGGGACAGTGGCACCGGGGAGCTGTTTTTT. Complete variable domain (other parts from reference TRBV28 and TRBJ2-2): DVKVTQSSRYLVKRTGEKVFLECVQDMDHENMFWYRQDPGLGLRLIYFSYDVKMKEKGDIPEGYSVSREKKERFSLILESASTNQTSMYLCASLRDSGTGELFFGEGSRLTVL.

The chain recombines TRBV28 with TRBJ2-1; TRBD1 agrees at 7 bases. This CDR3 spans 13 amino acids. Unmatched junction bases numbered 6, after V lost 4 bases and J lost 9 bases. Germline assignment: CDR1 MDHEN and CDR2 SYDVKM. CDR3 in DNA: TGTGCCAGCAGTTGGATACAGGGGTTTGAGCAGTTCTTC. Translation gives CASSWIQGFEQFF.